A selection of T cell receptor beta chains follows, all from one sample in a study of cytomegalovirus exposure and HLA in healthy donors. Clones were read by immunoSEQ multiplex PCR, and TCRdb kept only the in-frame ones, dropping some. The sample carries tens of thousands of clones, 60% to 80% recorded once. The sequenced sample consisted of PBMCs. These receptors originate from a male donor in good health and CMV-seropositive. Both conserved end residues are part of each CDR3. D genes are given only for firm matches. A clone size is listed for some rows: how often the clone was seen (once, few, many), or a class if it is expanded.

.	TRBJ1-2	TRBV6-5	.	CASSHGGLGYTF	TGTGCCAGCAGTCACGGGGGTTTGGGCTACACCTTC
TRBD2	TRBJ2-5	TRBV14	.	CASSLGALFREAQYF	TGTGCCAGCAGCCTCGGGGCGCTTTTTCGGGAGGCCCAGTACTTC
.	TRBJ1-1	TRBV7-2	.	CASSLGGSNTEAFF	TGTGCCAGCAGCTTAGGCGGCAGCAACACTGAAGCTTTCTTT
TRBD1	TRBJ1-3	TRBV4-1	.	CASSQEGDRVGNTIYF	TGCGCCAGCAGCCAAGAAGGGGACAGGGTGGGAAACACCATATATTTT
TRBD1	TRBJ2-5	TRBV19	.	CASGTGGETQYF	TGTGCCAGTGGGACAGGGGGGGAGACCCAGTACTTC
TRBD1	TRBJ1-5	TRBV19	.	CASSMTGIGYQPQHF	TGTGCCAGTAGTATGACAGGGATTGGCTATCAGCCCCAGCATTTT
TRBD2	TRBJ2-1	TRBV2	.	CASSADSGGPITFF	TGTGCCAGCAGTGCGGATAGCGGGGGCCCTATTACGTTCTTC
.	TRBJ1-6	TRBV5-6	.	CASSFGDWSSPLHF	TGTGCCAGCAGTTTTGGCGACTGGAGTTCACCCCTCCACTTT
.	TRBJ1-4	TRBV19	.	CASSMGVKLFF	TGTGCCAGTAGTATGGGCGTTAAGCTGTTTTTT
TRBD1	TRBJ1-5	TRBV5-1	.	CASSEGASGNQPQHF	TGCGCCAGCAGCGAGGGGGCTTCAGGCAATCAGCCCCAGCATTTT
.	TRBJ2-1	TRBV9	once	CASSAGGGSYNEQFF	TGTGCCAGCAGCGCCGGGGGAGGCTCCTACAATGAGCAGTTCTTC
.	TRBJ2-5	TRBV4-1	.	CASSQDGSWETQYF	TGCGCCAGCAGCCAAGACGGTAGCTGGGAGACCCAGTACTTC
.	TRBJ2-7	TRBV11-3	.	CASAKGGEDEQYF	TGTGCCAGCGCTAAGGGGGGGGAGGACGAGCAGTACTTC
TRBD1	TRBJ2-7	TRBV7-9	.	CASSLGSNRGKIGDEQYF	TGTGCCAGCAGCTTAGGGTCAAACAGGGGCAAGATCGGGGACGAGCAGTACTTC
.	TRBJ1-4	TRBV7-9	few	CASRPLRENEKLFF	TGTGCCAGCCGCCCCCTGAGAGAAAATGAAAAACTGTTTTTT